The table lists the clone carrying this T cell receptor beta chain with a count of one. Its antigen is undetermined. The data belong to a study of cytomegalovirus exposure and HLA in healthy donors. Study in general: Later analysis reported that the roughly 120 validation repertoires shared the platform of the roughly 710 first-cohort repertoires.

The donors belonged to the roughly 120-subject validation cohort, separate from the roughly 600-subject first cohort. Broader study findings: Generally TCR sequences proved uncommon, though certain public TCRs appeared in numerous donors. The study recorded 150 to 200 TCR beta chains that were cytomegalovirus-associated.

The method was immunoSEQ multiplex PCR; TCRdb's version includes in-frame clones alone and lacks a portion of them. Among about 220,000 clones listed, about 90% were seen once. This CDR3 spans 13 amino acids. Germline CDR1 reads MNHEY; CDR2 reads SVGAGI. The V end lost 9 bases, the J end lost 2 bases, and 14 bases lay between the germline ends. This rearrangement joins TRBV6-5 to TRBJ2-7; D may be TRBD2 (6 bases). The sample consisted of PBMCs. The receptor's source is a woman between 18 and 30 years old in good health and CMV-seronegative. CDR3: CASGGSQTYEQYF. The CDR3 coding sequence is TGTGCCAGTGGGGGGTCTCAAACCTACGAGCAGTACTTC.